What follows are 14 T cell receptor beta chains derived from one specimen sequenced in a study of OX40 agonist ivuxolimab in advanced cancers. The repertoire was sequenced with immunoSEQ multiplex PCR; TCRdb's copy has only in-frame clones and lacks some. The data hold more than 35,000 clones, with about 80% observed a single time. Specimen: CD4+ or CD8+ T cells sorted from blood, collected in a trial of the OX40 agonist ivuxolimab. The source of these receptors is an adult with an advanced solid tumor such as melanoma, head and neck, liver or kidney cancer.

With regard to this clone: This clone may be a read error of a much larger clone one base away. This same CDR3 is encoded by further DNA sequences in the sample. V is TRBV6-1 and J is TRBJ1-2; 8 nucleotides align to TRBD1. Germline values: CDR1 MNHNS, CDR2 SASEGT. This CDR3 spans 15 amino acids. V gave up 6 bases and J gave up 0 bases; unmatched junction bases: 6. CDR3 DNA sequence: TGTGCCAGCAGCCTTGGACAGGGACCTAACTATGGCTACACCTTC. Protein: CASSLGQGPNYGYTF.

V is TRBV19 and J is TRBJ2-3; D may match TRBD1 or TRBD2 (5 bases each). V gave up 1 base and J gave up 1 base, with 9 bases separating them. This CDR3 contains 15 residues. Germline CDR1 LNHDA, CDR2 SQIVND (reference sequence). The CDR3 DNA follows: TGTGCCAGTAGTATAGGAGGGGACGGCACAGATACGCAGTATTTT. It encodes CASSIGGDGTDTQYF. Full variable domain (remainder filled in from reference TRBV19 and TRBJ2-3): DGGITQSPKYLFRKEGQNVTLSCEQNLNHDAMYWYRQDPGQGLRLIYYSQIVNDFQKGDIAEGYSVSREKKESFPLTVTSAQKNPTAFYLCASSIGGDGTDTQYFGPGTRLTVL.

The V call is TRBV4-1, the J call TRBJ1-2; D is uncertain. The length of the CDR3 is 13 residues. Trimming cost V 6 bases and J 4 bases, with 12 bases left between them. The germline V gene encodes CDR1 MGHRA and CDR2 YSYEKL. The CDR3 is CASSPNGLYGYTF. The CDR3 nucleotides are TGCGCCAGCAGTCCTAATGGACTCTATGGCTACACCTTC.

This sequence joins TRBV27 and TRBJ2-6; 7 bases map to TRBD2. The CDR3 consists of 16 residues. Germline CDR1 reads MNHEY; CDR2 reads SMNVEV (reference sequence). J lost 1 base, V lost 4 bases, and 4 bases had no gene match. This CDR3 reads CASSYGTTSGANVLTF. In nucleotides, the CDR3 is TGTGCCAGCAGTTACGGGACTACGTCTGGGGCCAACGTCCTGACTTTC. Filled out from reference TRBV27 and TRBJ2-6, the complete variable domain reads EAQVTQNPRYLITVTGKKLTVTCSQNMNHEYMSWYRQDPGLGLRQIYYSMNVEVTDKGDVPEGYKVSRKEKRNFPLILESPSPNQTSLYFCASSYGTTSGANVLTFGAGSRLTVL.

V usage is TRBV5-1 and J usage is TRBJ1-2; D remains unclear. This CDR3 comprises 14 residues. V shed 0 bases and J shed 4 bases, with 10 bases lying between them. CDR1 and CDR2 from the germline V gene are SGHRS and YFSETQ. The CDR3 DNA is TGCGCCAGCAGCTTGGGGGCCACCGGCTATGGCTACACCTTC. Translation: CASSLGATGYGYTF.

This clone was detected once. This rearrangement joins TRBV5-4 to TRBJ1-1; 8 bases align to TRBD1. CDR3 length: 13 amino acids. Trimming took 4 bases from V and 6 from J; bases not matched to a gene: 5. Germline CDR1 and CDR2: SGHNT and YYREEE (reference sequence). CDR3 coding DNA: TGTGCCAGCAGCCGGACAGGGATCGCTGAAGCTTTCTTT. Translation: CASSRTGIAEAFF. The complete variable domain, with remaining parts taken from reference TRBV5-4 and TRBJ1-1, reads ETGVTQSPTHLIKTRGQQVTLRCSSQSGHNTVSWYQQALGQGPQFIFQYYREEENGRGNFPPRFSGLQFPNYSSELNVNALELDDSALYLCASSRTGIAEAFFGQGTRLTVV.

The rearrangement links TRBV27 to TRBJ2-7; no definite D call. Trimming shortened V by 6 bases and J by 7 bases, and 22 bases separated the two germline ends. Germline CDR1 MNHEY, CDR2 SMNVEV (reference sequence). The CDR3 extends over 15 amino acids. CDR3 in amino acids: CASRRALGLLGEQYF. The CDR3 nucleotides are TGTGCCAGCAGGCGAGCCTTAGGGCTGCTAGGAGAGCAGTACTTC.

The chain carries TRBV10-2 and TRBJ2-3; D not resolved. The CDR3 runs to 16 residues. Germline assignment: CDR1 WSHSY and CDR2 SAAADI. V shed 4 bases and J shed 4 bases, with 18 bases lying between them. CDR3 amino acids: CASSGAYRSEADTQYF. In DNA, the CDR3 is TGCGCCAGCAGTGGGGCTTATCGCTCCGAGGCAGATACGCAGTATTTT.

The chain recombines TRBV6-1 with TRBJ2-1; a weak D match, TRBD1 (5 bases). The CDR3 runs to 15 residues. Germline values: CDR1 MNHNS, CDR2 SASEGT. With 3 bases removed from V and 6 bases from J, the gap between germline ends came to 15 bases. The CDR3 DNA reads TGTGCCAGCAGTGAGTGGCCAGGGTGGGGCAATGAGCAGTTCTTC. This translates into CASSEWPGWGNEQFF.

For the CDR3, the DNA is TGCGCCAGCAGCGTCGGACAGGGTGACTATGGCTACACCTTC. This encodes CASSVGQGDYGYTF. V is TRBV5-1 and J is TRBJ1-2; TRBD1 agrees at 8 bases. V lost 4 bases to trimming and J lost 3 bases; unmatched junction nucleotides: 5. CDR3 size: 14 residues. CDR1 SGHRS and CDR2 YFSETQ come from the germline V gene. The whole variable domain, filled in from reference TRBV5-1 and TRBJ1-2, reads KAGVTQTPRYLIKTRGQQVTLSCSPISGHRSVSWYQQTPGQGLQFLFEYFSETQRNKGNFPGRFSGRQFSNSRSEMNVSTLELGDSALYLCASSVGQGDYGYTFGSGTRLTVV.

The chain's CDR3 is CAGDRGGYGYTF. As DNA, the CDR3 is TGTGCCGGAGACAGGGGAGGTTATGGCTACACCTTC. This chain uses TRBV2 with TRBJ1-2; 8 positions agree with TRBD1. V lost 11 bases and J lost 5; bases outside the gene matches: 7. This CDR3 contains 12 residues. Per germline, CDR1 SNHLY and CDR2 FYNNEI. The full variable domain, with the rest looked up from reference TRBV2 and TRBJ1-2, is EPEVTQTPSHQVTQMGQEVILRCVPISNHLYFYWYRQILGQKVEFLVSFYNNEISEKSEIFDDQFSVERPDGSNFTLKIRSTKLEDSAMYFCAGDRGGYGYTFGSGTRLTVV.

This sequence joins TRBV6-6 and TRBJ2-3, with TRBD2 as a possible D gene (6 bases). CDR1 and CDR2 from the germline V gene are MNHNY and SVGAGI (reference sequence). CDR3 length: 16 residues. Trimming removed 10 bases at V and 2 bases at J, with 22 bases between. CDR3 protein: CATRPVIAAHTDTQYF. DNA for the CDR3: TGTGCCACCCGCCCCGTCATAGCGGCCCACACAGATACGCAGTATTTT.

The rearrangement links TRBV15 to TRBJ2-7, with D unresolved. V lost 5 bases and J 5 bases, leaving 10 bases between the germline ends. The CDR3 sequence is 12 residues long. Germline values: CDR1 LNHNV, CDR2 YYDKDF (reference sequence). CDR3 nucleotides: TGTGCCACCAGCGAGACGGGCGACGAGCAGTACTTC. As protein: CATSETGDEQYF.

V usage is TRBV11-2 and J usage is TRBJ2-2; TRBD2 is a possible D gene (5 bases). The CDR3 is made up of 14 amino acids. V shed 2 bases and J shed 6 bases, with 10 bases lying between them. Germline V gives CDR1 SGHAT, CDR2 FQNNGV. The CDR3 DNA sequence: TGTGCCAGCAGCTTAACTAGTGGGGCCGGGGAGCTGTTTTTT. This codes for CASSLTSGAGELFF. Complete variable domain (other parts from reference TRBV11-2 and TRBJ2-2): EAGVAQSPRYKIIEKRQSVAFWCNPISGHATLYWYQQILGQGPKLLIQFQNNGVVDDSQLPKDRFSAERLKGVDSTLKIQPAKLEDSAVYLCASSLTSGAGELFFGEGSRLTVL.